This TCR beta chain was found in a study of control samples from healthy donors and cancer patients. The CDR3 consists of 15 residues. From germline, CDR1 is SGDLS and CDR2 YYNGEE. V shed 0 bases and J shed 5 bases, with 11 bases lying between them. Data came from immunoSEQ multiplex PCR; TCRdb stores just in-frame clones and leaves some out. Counted here are 100,000 to 150,000 clones, about 90% occurring once; the ten biggest clones make up roughly 1.9%. This receptor was taken from a man younger than 35 in good health. Sequenced material: blood. This chain links TRBV9 with TRBJ2-2; TRBD2 is a possible D gene (6 bases). In DNA, the CDR3 is TGTGCCAGCAGCGTAGTAGAGGGGAGGACCGGGGAGCTGTTTTTT. Translated, it gives CASSVVEGRTGELFF.